In this sample, the clone carrying this T cell receptor beta chain turned up many times. Its antigen is unidentified. Each CDR3 protein is one row after TCRdb ran MiXCR on the 5' RACE reads. Found here are more than 60,000 distinct CDR3 sequences, 3.7% of them singletons; the top ten hold less than 2.5%. This specimen comes from a study of neurological immune-mediated disorders. Regarding the study as a whole: Association of the multiple sclerosis repertoire cluster with clinical or MRI features was not observed for any feature. When the repertoires were sorted by phylogenetic grouping, those of 18 of 34 multiple sclerosis patients ended up in one related-CDR3 cluster, a possible signature.

The origin of this receptor is a woman aged 50 to 60 with multiple sclerosis. The sample comprised PBMCs.

CDR3 protein: CATSRDGTPTGELFF. CDR3 nucleotides: TGTGCCACCAGCAGAGATGGGACACCCACCGGGGAGCTGTTTTTT. The chain links TRBV15 to TRBJ2-2; D might be TRBD1 (6 bases). Germline CDR1 LNHNV, CDR2 YYDKDF (reference sequence). V lost 0 bases and J 4 bases, leaving 9 bases between the germline ends. The CDR3 is made up of 15 amino acids.